This T cell receptor beta chain emerged from a study of blood T cell repertoires in COVID-19. Study background: From T cells, B-cell-depleted T cells, or PBMCs came the material, which was cDNA or gDNA.

Sequencing was performed with immunoSEQ multiplex PCR; in TCRdb, only in-frame clones are kept and a portion is missing. This sample has some 120,000 clones, with about 85% found just once. V gave up 5 bases and J gave up 3 bases; unmatched junction bases: 8. Germline CDR1 and CDR2: LNHDA and SQIVND (reference sequence). This CDR3 has 17 residues. This clone was recorded many times. The genes are TRBV19 and TRBJ2-1; 12 bases are a match to TRBD2. This sequence was found in a man aged 60 to 69 with acute or convalescent COVID-19. The sequencing input was peripheral blood. CDR3 in amino acids: CASSVQPGLAGYNEQFF. DNA for the CDR3: TGTGCCAGTAGTGTGCAACCGGGACTAGCGGGCTACAATGAGCAGTTCTTC.